These 25 T cell receptor beta chains were sequenced from one sample in a study of CD8 T cells in Susac syndrome. The authors reverse transcribed roughly 0.45 to 1 ug RNA with random hexamers. TCRdb re-called the immunoSEQ multiplex PCR reads through MiXCR, storing one row per CDR3 protein. The repertoire holds some 100,000 distinct CDR3 sequences, roughly 95% seen once, with about 0.095% in the top ten. The sequencing input was CD4+ T cells from PBMCs. The receptors were gathered from a human donor in good health.

This rearrangement joins TRBV19 to TRBJ2-1, with 9 bases aligning to TRBD1. The CDR3 totals 15 residues. Germline V gene sequence: CDR1 LNHDA, CDR2 SQIVND (reference sequence). The trim removed 6 bases at V and 1 base at J, leaving 4 bases unmatched. The chain's CDR3 is CASSTGGWSYNEQFF. CDR3 DNA: TGTGCCAGTAGCACAGGGGGCTGGTCCTACAATGAGCAGTTCTTC.

This chain links TRBV29-1 with TRBJ1-2; tentative D call: TRBD1 (6 bases). With 4 bases removed from V and 3 bases from J, the gap between germline ends came to 6 bases. Per the germline V gene, CDR1 is SQVTM and CDR2 is ANQGSEA. The CDR3 contains 11 residues. The CDR3 DNA is TGCAGCGTTGGGACAGACTATGGCTACACCTTC. Its translation: CSVGTDYGYTF.

This chain links TRBV28 with TRBJ2-1, with 10 bases aligning to TRBD2. CDR3 length: 15 amino acids. After removal of 2 bases from V and 5 bases from J, the junction contained 3 bases not matched to a gene. Germline loops: CDR1 MDHEN, CDR2 SYDVKM. CDR3 in DNA: TGTGCCAGCAGTTTAGGACTAGCGGAGAACAATGAGCAGTTCTTC. Encoded protein: CASSLGLAENNEQFF.

The chain uses TRBV7-2 and TRBJ1-1, with D unclear. The CDR3 runs 13 residues. Trimming cost V 3 bases and J 1 base, with 6 bases left between them. Germline CDR1 reads SGHTA; CDR2 reads FQGNSA. CDR3 DNA: TGTGCCAGCAGCTTCGCAGGGAACACTGAAGCTTTCTTT. It encodes CASSFAGNTEAFF.

The chain combines TRBV7-9 with TRBJ2-7; D gene ambiguous. The CDR3 runs to 13 residues. Germline-derived CDR1 and CDR2 are SEHNR and FQNEAQ (reference sequence). Trimming took 0 bases from V and 5 from J, leaving 8 bases between them. This CDR3 is CASSLALWNEQYF. The CDR3 DNA sequence: TGTGCCAGCAGCTTAGCGCTTTGGAACGAGCAGTACTTC.

V gene TRBV2 combines with J gene TRBJ2-2, with D perhaps assigned TRBD1 or TRBD2 (7 bases each). Germline V gene lookup returns CDR1 SNHLY and CDR2 FYNNEI. The CDR3 has 14 residues. The ends were cut back, 8 bases at V and 5 bases at J, with 15 bases in the middle. The CDR3 sequence is CASSDREGTGELFF. CDR3 coding DNA: TGTGCCAGCTCAGACAGGGAGGGAACCGGGGAGCTGTTTTTT.

The chain has TRBV20-1 and TRBJ1-4; 11 bases match TRBD1. CDR1 and CDR2 (germline): DFQATT, SNEGSKA (reference sequence). Trimming cost V 5 bases and J 7 bases; bases outside gene matches: 6. The CDR3 length is 14 residues. CDR3 sequence: CSAVSGTGGEKLFF. CDR3 in DNA: TGCAGTGCTGTCTCCGGGACAGGGGGTGAAAAACTGTTTTTT.

V gene TRBV5-1 combines with J gene TRBJ2-5; weak D call: TRBD1 (6 bases). Germline V CDR1 and CDR2: SGHRS, YFSETQ. V gave up 4 bases and J gave up 4 bases, with 17 bases separating them. This CDR3 region has 15 residues. Here the CDR3 DNA reads TGCGCCAGCAGCCCCCGACAGGCTGTGGGAGAGACCCAGTACTTC. Translation gives CASSPRQAVGETQYF.

The CDR3 loop is CASSQSLSREVDYGYTF. In DNA form, the CDR3 reads TGTGCCAGCAGCCAATCGTTAAGCAGGGAGGTTGACTATGGCTACACCTTC. The chain combines TRBV16 with TRBJ1-2; possibly TRBD1 for D (5 bases). V was cut by 0 bases and J by 3 bases, with 17 bases left in between. This CDR3 contains 17 residues. The germline CDR1 and CDR2 sequences are KGHSY and FQNENV.

The gene calls are TRBV9 and TRBJ2-3; D unresolved. The length of the CDR3 is 14 residues. Trimming cost V 0 bases and J 2 bases, with 7 bases left between them. The germline V gene encodes CDR1 SGDLS and CDR2 YYNGEE. In nucleotides, the CDR3 is TGTGCCAGCAGCGTAGACCAGCACACAGATACGCAGTATTTT. Its translation: CASSVDQHTDTQYF. Looking up the rest from reference TRBV9 and TRBJ2-3 gives the full variable domain: DSGVTQTPKHLITATGQRVTLRCSPRSGDLSVYWYQQSLDQGLQFLIQYYNGEERAKGNILERFSAQQFPDLHSELNLSSLELGDSALYFCASSVDQHTDTQYFGPGTRLTVL.

Comments on this clonotype: A read error may account for a junction end that differs from germline. J is TRBJ2-2 and V is TRBV2, with D perhaps matching TRBD2 (5 bases). The CDR3 consists of 13 residues. Germline loops: CDR1 SNHLY, CDR2 FYNNEI. DNA for the CDR3: TGTGCCAGCAGTGGAAGGAACACCGGGGAGCCGTTTTTT. It specifies CASSGRNTGEPFF.

This sequence joins TRBV7-2 and TRBJ2-7; 8 positions agree with TRBD2. Germline values: CDR1 SGHTA, CDR2 FQGNSA. This CDR3 is built from 17 residues. The V gene end was trimmed by 1 base and the J gene end by 5 bases; junction bases not matched to a gene: 13. Written as DNA, the CDR3 is TGTGCCAGCAGCTTAGATCGCGGCGGGAGGCCCTTCGACGAGCAGTACTTC. It is translated as CASSLDRGGRPFDEQYF.

This sequence joins TRBV3-1 and TRBJ1-5; D is unresolved. The CDR3 spans 13 residues. V lost 2 bases and J lost 4, with 6 bases in between. The V gene's germline CDR1 is LGHDT and CDR2 YNNKEL (reference sequence). Written as DNA, the CDR3 is TGTGCCAGCAGCCAATCCGGAAATCAGCCCCAGCATTTT. This gives the protein CASSQSGNQPQHF.

The chain couples TRBV4-2 to TRBJ1-1; D gene unclear. CDR3 length equals 13 residues. The V end was cut by 0 bases, the J end by 4 bases, with 6 bases between. Germline V gene sequence: CDR1 LGHNA, CDR2 YNFKEQ. The DNA for the CDR3 is TGTGCCAGCAGCCAAGAGGTCTCCACTGAAGCTTTCTTT. It is translated as CASSQEVSTEAFF.

The chain carries TRBV5-4 and TRBJ2-5; 8 bases are shared with TRBD2. J gave up 0 bases and V 0 bases, and 1 base lay outside the gene matches. This CDR3 spans 15 amino acids. In germline, CDR1 is SGHNT, CDR2 YYREEE (reference sequence). Here the CDR3 DNA reads TGTGCCAGCAGCTTGGCAGCGGGGGACCAAGAGACCCAGTACTTC. Its protein product is CASSLAAGDQETQYF.

The CDR3 DNA reads as TGTGCCAGCAGCTTAATTGGTGGGCGAGGTGAAGCTTTCTTT. Protein product: CASSLIGGRGEAFF. The chain joins TRBV7-3 to TRBJ1-1; D gene ambiguous. Germline values: CDR1 SGHTA, CDR2 FQGTGA. This CDR3 has 14 amino acids. V was pared by 1 base and J by 7 bases, with 13 bases between.

The V and J genes are TRBV7-9 and TRBJ2-7; no firm D call. Trimming cost V 5 bases and J 5 bases, with 19 bases left between them. Germline lookup yields CDR1 SEHNR and CDR2 FQNEAQ (reference sequence). The CDR3 is 15 residues long. CDR3 region: CASSPTSLLTHEQYF. The CDR3 region has the DNA TGTGCCAGCAGCCCCACGTCACTTCTCACCCACGAGCAGTACTTC.

The V and J genes are TRBV7-2 and TRBJ2-5; unclear D gene. V lost 0 bases and J 3 bases, leaving 11 bases between the germline ends. This CDR3 contains 15 residues. Germline lookup yields CDR1 SGHTA and CDR2 FQGNSA. CDR3: CASSLAWHQEETQYF. The CDR3 DNA sequence: TGTGCCAGCAGCTTAGCGTGGCACCAAGAAGAGACCCAGTACTTC.

The chain couples TRBV12-3 or TRBV12-4 to TRBJ2-1; 13 bases are a match to TRBD2. V lost 5 bases, J lost 6 bases, and 10 bases stayed unmatched. The CDR3 runs 17 residues. In nucleotides, the CDR3 is TGTGCCAGCAGTCCGACTAGCGGGAGGTCAATTGGCAATGAGCAGTTCTTC. Translated, it gives CASSPTSGRSIGNEQFF.

The chain has TRBV6-2 or TRBV6-3 and TRBJ2-7; the D is unclear. Germline lookup yields CDR1 MNHEY and CDR2 SVGEGT. Trimming took 5 bases from V and 3 from J, leaving 5 bases between them. The CDR3 spans 11 residues. The chain's CDR3 is CASSALYEQYF. The CDR3 nucleotides read TGTGCCAGCAGTGCCCTCTACGAGCAGTACTTC.

This clonotype was seen a single time. The chain couples TRBV20-1 to TRBJ2-7; 10 nucleotides agree with TRBD1. CDR3 length: 14 residues. The germline V gene encodes CDR1 DFQATT and CDR2 SNEGSKA (reference sequence). After removal of 1 base from V and 3 bases from J, the junction contained 3 bases not matched to a gene. CDR3 residues: CSARGGQGFYEQYF. Written as DNA, the CDR3 is TGCAGTGCTAGAGGGGGACAGGGGTTCTACGAGCAGTACTTC.

This chain connects TRBV7-3 to TRBJ2-1; 8 bases are a match to TRBD2. CDR1 and CDR2 (germline): SGHTA, FQGTGA. Trimming took 6 bases from V and 5 from J; bases not matched to a gene: 12. This CDR3 contains 16 residues. This chain's CDR3 is CASSRVAGSLDNEQFF. In DNA, the CDR3 is TGTGCCAGCAGTCGCGTAGCGGGATCGTTGGACAATGAGCAGTTCTTC.

The gene calls are TRBV30 and TRBJ1-2, with a possible D match to TRBD1 (6 bases). The CDR3 is 13 residues long. Germline-derived CDR1 and CDR2 are GTSNPN and SVGIG (reference sequence). The ends were cut back, 3 bases at V and 4 bases at J, with 12 bases in the middle. This CDR3 reads CAWSAGTTYGYTF. The CDR3, as DNA: TGTGCCTGGAGCGCCGGGACAACCTATGGCTACACCTTC.

The chain joins TRBV30 to TRBJ2-5; the D call may be TRBD1 or TRBD2 (6 bases each). Germline V gene lookup returns CDR1 GTSNPN and CDR2 SVGIG (reference sequence). V was trimmed by 0 bases and J by 5 bases, leaving 16 bases between them. The CDR3 consists of 15 residues. The CDR3 nucleotides are TGTGCCTGGAGTGTACGTGGGGGGCGGTGGGAGACCCAGTACTTC. It translates to CAWSVRGGRWETQYF.

The CDR3 spells CASSSKRRANEQFF. The CDR3 nucleotides read TGTGCCAGCAGCTCTAAACGGAGAGCCAATGAGCAGTTCTTC. The V and J genes are TRBV5-4 and TRBJ2-1; D uncertain. The germline CDR1 and CDR2 sequences are SGHNT and YYREEE (reference sequence). The CDR3 has 14 amino acids. The V end was cut by 3 bases, the J end by 6 bases, with 13 bases between.